The sequence of this T cell receptor (beta chain) was determined in a study of identical twins. This clonotype is labeled as medium-sized. TCRdb recomputed calls from the 5' RACE reads with MiXCR, one row per CDR3 protein. The sample contains 600,000 to 800,000 distinct CDR3 sequences, less than 25% of which appear only once. Looked up from germline, CDR1 is LGHDT and CDR2 is YNNKEL (reference sequence). The CDR3 contains 13 residues. V was pared by 6 bases and J by 4 bases, with 9 bases between. Separately, the same data were catalogued under a study of T cells expressing NK-cell markers.

The sequence came from a woman younger than 35 in good health. The chain links TRBV3-1 to TRBJ2-2; no clear D. Specimen: PBMCs. CDR3 protein: CASRLLGTGELFF. In DNA, the CDR3 is TGTGCCAGCAGGCTACTTGGCACCGGGGAGCTGTTTTTT.